The 16 T cell receptor beta chains below come from one sample, sequenced in a study of blood T cells in healthy people across ages. Sample-barcoded 5' priming and a J-beta primer mix drove a second PCR of about 6 to 12 cycles. TCRdb re-analysed the 5' RACE reads in MiXCR, keeping a single row per CDR3 protein. The sample carries some 640,000 distinct CDR3 sequences, about half recorded once. The source material was blood. These receptors were collected from a woman in her sixties or seventies in good health.

This clonotype occurred once. The V gene is TRBV4-3, the J gene TRBJ2-5; no reliable D call. Trimming stripped 2 bases from V and 7 bases from J, with 14 bases between. The CDR3 runs to 14 residues. Germline V CDR1 and CDR2: LGHNA, YSLEER. CDR3 sequence (DNA): TGCGCCAGCAGCCAATTTGTGCGATCGGCGACCCAGTACTTC. Translation: CASSQFVRSATQYF.

This clonotype was seen repeatedly, ten times or more. The rearrangement joins TRBV12-3 or TRBV12-4 to TRBJ2-3, with 10 nucleotides matching TRBD2. The CDR3 sequence is 16 residues long. The J segment lost 1 base and the V segment lost 4 bases, leaving 5 bases of the junction unmatched. In nucleotides, the CDR3 is TGTGCCAGCAGTTCCTCCGGGACTAGCGGCACAGATACGCAGTATTTT. Protein product: CASSSSGTSGTDTQYF.

The sample holds a few counts of this clonotype. This rearrangement joins TRBV6-6 to TRBJ2-7; 7 nucleotides line up with TRBD1. Per germline, CDR1 MNHNY and CDR2 SVGAGI (reference sequence). The CDR3 consists of 14 residues. Losses at the gene ends were 2 bases for V and 4 bases for J; bases not matched to a gene: 5. The DNA of the CDR3 is TGTGCCAGCAGTTACGGAAGGGGGCAATACGAGCAGTACTTC. Translation gives CASSYGRGQYEQYF.

This clonotype was seen a few times. V is TRBV5-1 and J is TRBJ1-4; 9 nucleotides agree with TRBD1. The germline V gene encodes CDR1 SGHRS and CDR2 YFSETQ. CDR3 size: 18 residues. J lost 6 bases, V lost 2 bases, and 14 bases had no gene match. CDR3: CASSFVPGQGDYDEKLFF. CDR3 nucleotide sequence: TGCGCCAGCAGCTTCGTCCCGGGACAGGGAGATTACGATGAAAAACTGTTTTTT.

For the CDR3, the DNA is TGTGCCAGCCGAACTACAGGGGTGACATACAATGAGCAGTTCTTC. Its protein is CASRTTGVTYNEQFF. This chain joins TRBV2 and TRBJ2-1, with TRBD1 matching 7 bases. Trimming at V came to 8 bases and at J to 4 bases, leaving 11 bases not matched to a gene. The CDR3 has 15 residues. The germline gives CDR1 SNHLY, CDR2 FYNNEI.

V is TRBV10-3 and J is TRBJ1-2; D not resolved. Trimming removed 3 bases at V and 4 bases at J, with 15 bases between. Per the germline V gene, CDR1 is ENHRY and CDR2 is SYGVKD. The CDR3 totals 15 residues. CDR3 coding DNA: TGTGCCATCAGTGACCCAATTCAAAGGAGCTATGGCTACACCTTC. Protein product: CAISDPIQRSYGYTF.

The chain carries TRBV7-2 and TRBJ2-1; D is perhaps TRBD2 (5 bases). The V end lost 0 bases, the J end lost 9 bases, and 15 bases lay between the germline ends. Per the germline V gene, CDR1 is SGHTA and CDR2 is FQGNSA. This CDR3 spans 15 amino acids. CDR3 sequence: CASSLAPRGLSEQFF. The CDR3 DNA follows: TGTGCCAGCAGCTTAGCCCCCAGAGGACTGAGTGAGCAGTTCTTC.

The genes are TRBV14 and TRBJ2-1, with 11 nucleotides matching TRBD2. The CDR3 covers 18 residues. Germline V gene sequence: CDR1 SGHDN, CDR2 FVKESK. V lost 2 bases and J lost 7; bases outside the gene matches: 13. In nucleotides, the CDR3 is TGTGCCAGCAGCCAACGGAGAGGCGGGCTAGCGGGAGGAAATGAGCAGTTCTTC. Amino acid sequence: CASSQRRGGLAGGNEQFF.

The gene calls are TRBV5-1 and TRBJ2-3, with D perhaps assigned TRBD1 or TRBD2 (5 bases each). This CDR3 is built from 14 residues. The V and J ends lost 4 bases and 2 bases respectively, with 11 bases between them. Germline lookup yields CDR1 SGHRS and CDR2 YFSETQ. The CDR3 DNA reads TGCGCCAGCAGCACGGGACGGGTCACAGATACGCAGTATTTT. Amino acids: CASSTGRVTDTQYF.

The sample holds a few counts of this clonotype. The chain is built from TRBV4-3 and TRBJ1-1; D remains unclear. This CDR3 contains 15 residues. CDR1 and CDR2 from the germline V gene are LGHNA and YSLEER. The germline V and J ends were trimmed by 0 bases and 2 bases, with 10 bases remaining between them. CDR3 sequence: CASSQDRVVNTEAFF. In nucleotides, the CDR3 is TGCGCCAGCAGCCAAGATCGGGTCGTAAACACTGAAGCTTTCTTT.

The chain combines TRBV20-1 with TRBJ2-7, with D perhaps matching TRBD2 (5 bases). Matching the DNA end better, TRBJ2-5 makes the J call doubtful. Germline V gene data show CDR1 as DFQATT and CDR2 as SNEGSKA (reference sequence). This CDR3 has 12 residues. The CDR3 loop reads CSAPTLAETQYF. The CDR3 DNA follows: TGCAGTGCCCCGACTCTAGCCGAGACCCAGTACTTC.

The J gene is TRBJ2-7, the V gene TRBV20-1; 9 positions match TRBD2. V lost 3 bases to trimming and J lost 4 bases; unmatched junction nucleotides: 7. Germline assignment: CDR1 DFQATT and CDR2 SNEGSKA (reference sequence). The CDR3 is 14 residues long. The CDR3 nucleotides read TGCAGTGCTAGGGCCAGCGGGAGGCCATACGAGCAGTACTTC. Translation gives CSARASGRPYEQYF.

This clonotype was seen ten or more times. The V call is TRBV6-2 or TRBV6-3, the J call TRBJ1-1; a possible D gene is TRBD1 (6 bases). Germline V gives CDR1 MNHEY, CDR2 SVGEGT. The V gene lost 7 bases and the J gene lost 4 bases, with 13 bases spanning the gap. The CDR3 totals 13 residues. The CDR3 protein is CASNQGLTTEAFF. The CDR3 nucleotides are TGTGCCAGCAATCAGGGGTTGACCACTGAAGCTTTCTTT.

This clonotype showed up just a few times. The chain is built from TRBV7-9 and TRBJ2-3; D is possibly TRBD2 (5 bases). The germline V and J ends were trimmed by 5 bases and 6 bases, with 15 bases remaining between them. This CDR3 has 14 residues. Germline V gene data show CDR1 as SEHNR and CDR2 as FQNEAQ (reference sequence). This CDR3 reads CASSARVSGDTQYF. CDR3 nucleotides: TGTGCCAGCAGCGCGCGGGTGTCGGGGGATACGCAGTATTTT.

To note about this clonotype: Relative to the germline gene, one junction end is altered; a read error may explain this. The gene calls are TRBV5-1 and TRBJ2-3; 8 bases are a match to TRBD1. In germline, CDR1 is SGHRS, CDR2 YFSETQ. This CDR3 is 16 amino acids long. As DNA, the CDR3 is TGCGCCAGCAGCTCGGAGGCAGGGGGCGCGACAGAGACGCAGTATTTT. It is translated as CASSSEAGGATETQYF.

The V and J genes are TRBV20-1 and TRBJ2-1; D not certain. V lost 0 bases and J 1 base, leaving 13 bases between the germline ends. The CDR3 has 16 amino acids. Germline V lookup: CDR1 DFQATT, CDR2 SNEGSKA (reference sequence). The CDR3 loop reads CSARDSVASSYNEQFF. The CDR3 coding sequence is TGCAGTGCTAGAGATAGTGTGGCCTCTTCCTACAATGAGCAGTTCTTC.